Listed below are T cell receptor beta chains from one sample, sequenced in a study of low-dose radiotherapy and immunotherapy resistance in tumors. TCRdb independently ran MiXCR on the reads; one entry per CDR3 protein. Of about 80,000 distinct CDR3 sequences in the sample, less than 20% were seen once. Sample: PBMCs, taken after low-dose radiotherapy plus immunotherapy. The origin of the receptors is a male donor with prostate cancer. Both conserved end residues are part of each CDR3. Each record gives: V gene, D gene, clone size, J gene, CDR3 DNA, CDR3 protein. A D gene is named only where the DNA matches it firmly. Clone size appears in some rows only: once, few, many, or a class for an expanded clone.

>TRBV7-2|-|many|TRBJ2-1
TGTGCCAGCAGCTCCGCGGAGGGTGGGTACAATGAGCAGTTCTTC
CASSSAEGGYNEQFF
>TRBV28|-|many|TRBJ2-3
TGTGCCAGCAGTTTGCGAGGTCCCACGGCCACGCAGTATTTT
CASSLRGPTATQYF
>TRBV30|TRBD1|-|TRBJ1-4
TGTGCCTGGGAACCGGGACAGGGGTTCAATGAAAAACTGTTTTTT
CAWEPGQGFNEKLFF
>TRBV28|TRBD1|many|TRBJ2-1
TGTGCCAGCAGGGGGGTTATAGGGGACAGGGGATCGAATGAGCAGTTCTTC
CASRGVIGDRGSNEQFF
>TRBV6-2/TRBV6-3|-|many|TRBJ1-5
TGTGCCAGCAGCCCAATAGCGTCAAGGGGGCAGCCCCAGCATTTT
CASSPIASRGQPQHF
>TRBV15|-|many|TRBJ1-5
TGTGCCACCAGCAGAGGACCAAATCAGCCCCAGCATTTT
CATSRGPNQPQHF
>TRBV14|-|-|TRBJ1-1
TGTGCCAGCAGCCTCGGGTTATCGAACACTGAAGCTTTCTTT
CASSLGLSNTEAFF
>TRBV4-1|TRBD2|many|TRBJ2-4
TGCGCCAGCAGCCCCACACGCCTTCGGGGGGACATTCAGTACTTC
CASSPTRLRGDIQYF
>TRBV6-2/TRBV6-3|-|many|TRBJ2-3
TGTGCCAGCAGTTACTCAGGGGACCTCACAGATACGCAGTATTTT
CASSYSGDLTDTQYF
>TRBV15|-|many|TRBJ2-1
TGTGCCACCAGCAGGACTATACAGTTCTTC
CATSRTIQFF
>TRBV5-4|TRBD2|many|TRBJ2-1
TGTGCCAGCAGCCTCACTAGCGGTGACAATGAGCAGTTCTTC
CASSLTSGDNEQFF
>TRBV6-8|TRBD1|many|TRBJ1-5
TGTGCCAGCAGTGAAGGACAGGGGGCCTGGCAGCCCCAGCATTTT
CASSEGQGAWQPQHF
>TRBV5-4|TRBD2|many|TRBJ2-2
TGTGCCAGCAGCTTGGCTAGCGGCGCGAACACCGGGGAGCTGTTTTTT
CASSLASGANTGELFF
>TRBV27|-|-|TRBJ2-1
TGTGCCAGCAGTTTATCGGGAGTTCCCTACAATGAGCAGTTCTTC
CASSLSGVPYNEQFF
>TRBV6-6|-|many|TRBJ1-1
TGTGCCAGCAGACAAACTAGGAACACTGAAGCTTTCTTT
CASRQTRNTEAFF
>TRBV7-9|-|-|TRBJ2-5
TGTGCCAGCAGCTTAGCGATCGGGTTGCAGGGGCCCCCCCCAGAGACCCAGTACTTC
CASSLAIGLQGPPPETQYF
>TRBV5-1|TRBD1|many|TRBJ2-7
TGCGCCAGCAGCTGGGACGGGACAGGGCTCTACGAGCAGTACTTC
CASSWDGTGLYEQYF
>TRBV4-1|TRBD2|-|TRBJ2-3
TGCGCCAGCAGCCGAGCCCTAGCGGGGAGCAAAGATACGCAGTATTTT
CASSRALAGSKDTQYF
>TRBV27|-|-|TRBJ2-4
TGTGCCAGCAGTCCAGGGTCGGAGGCCAAAAACATTCAGTACTTC
CASSPGSEAKNIQYF
>TRBV7-2|-|many|TRBJ2-7
TGTGCCAGCAGCCTCCGGCAGCCAGGCTACGAGCAGTACTTC
CASSLRQPGYEQYF
>TRBV20-1|TRBD1|many|TRBJ1-1
TGCAGTGCTAGTCCTAACGACAGGGGGCTACGAACTGAAGCTTTCTTT
CSASPNDRGLRTEAFF
>TRBV29-1|-|many|TRBJ1-3
TGCAGCGTTGAAACCTCTGGAAACACCATATATTTT
CSVETSGNTIYF